This T cell receptor (beta chain) comes out of a study of T-cell memory formation after mild COVID-19. As for the study in general: Each donor largely had its own TCR clusters. General study findings and limits: Still unconfirmed is whether the second-wave clones peaking on day 37 recognized SARS-CoV-2.

Comment on this clonotype: What it binds is not known.

The germline gives CDR1 SGHNT, CDR2 YENEEA. Trimming took 1 base from V and 6 from J, leaving 10 bases between them. The CDR3 is 13 residues long. TCRdb independently ran MiXCR on the 5' RACE reads; one entry per CDR3 protein. This table holds some 600,000 distinct CDR3 sequences, approximately 15% found once. This chain connects TRBV11-3 to TRBJ2-7; D ambiguous. This clonotype originated in an adult woman who had mild COVID-19 (a few samples of this study predate the infection). Cell type and time point are not known. Sequencing used PBMCs or a T cell subset sorted from them (not recorded which). In nucleotides, the CDR3 is TGTGCCAGCAGCTTAGTGGCAGGCGGCGAGCAGTACTTC. Protein sequence: CASSLVAGGEQYF.